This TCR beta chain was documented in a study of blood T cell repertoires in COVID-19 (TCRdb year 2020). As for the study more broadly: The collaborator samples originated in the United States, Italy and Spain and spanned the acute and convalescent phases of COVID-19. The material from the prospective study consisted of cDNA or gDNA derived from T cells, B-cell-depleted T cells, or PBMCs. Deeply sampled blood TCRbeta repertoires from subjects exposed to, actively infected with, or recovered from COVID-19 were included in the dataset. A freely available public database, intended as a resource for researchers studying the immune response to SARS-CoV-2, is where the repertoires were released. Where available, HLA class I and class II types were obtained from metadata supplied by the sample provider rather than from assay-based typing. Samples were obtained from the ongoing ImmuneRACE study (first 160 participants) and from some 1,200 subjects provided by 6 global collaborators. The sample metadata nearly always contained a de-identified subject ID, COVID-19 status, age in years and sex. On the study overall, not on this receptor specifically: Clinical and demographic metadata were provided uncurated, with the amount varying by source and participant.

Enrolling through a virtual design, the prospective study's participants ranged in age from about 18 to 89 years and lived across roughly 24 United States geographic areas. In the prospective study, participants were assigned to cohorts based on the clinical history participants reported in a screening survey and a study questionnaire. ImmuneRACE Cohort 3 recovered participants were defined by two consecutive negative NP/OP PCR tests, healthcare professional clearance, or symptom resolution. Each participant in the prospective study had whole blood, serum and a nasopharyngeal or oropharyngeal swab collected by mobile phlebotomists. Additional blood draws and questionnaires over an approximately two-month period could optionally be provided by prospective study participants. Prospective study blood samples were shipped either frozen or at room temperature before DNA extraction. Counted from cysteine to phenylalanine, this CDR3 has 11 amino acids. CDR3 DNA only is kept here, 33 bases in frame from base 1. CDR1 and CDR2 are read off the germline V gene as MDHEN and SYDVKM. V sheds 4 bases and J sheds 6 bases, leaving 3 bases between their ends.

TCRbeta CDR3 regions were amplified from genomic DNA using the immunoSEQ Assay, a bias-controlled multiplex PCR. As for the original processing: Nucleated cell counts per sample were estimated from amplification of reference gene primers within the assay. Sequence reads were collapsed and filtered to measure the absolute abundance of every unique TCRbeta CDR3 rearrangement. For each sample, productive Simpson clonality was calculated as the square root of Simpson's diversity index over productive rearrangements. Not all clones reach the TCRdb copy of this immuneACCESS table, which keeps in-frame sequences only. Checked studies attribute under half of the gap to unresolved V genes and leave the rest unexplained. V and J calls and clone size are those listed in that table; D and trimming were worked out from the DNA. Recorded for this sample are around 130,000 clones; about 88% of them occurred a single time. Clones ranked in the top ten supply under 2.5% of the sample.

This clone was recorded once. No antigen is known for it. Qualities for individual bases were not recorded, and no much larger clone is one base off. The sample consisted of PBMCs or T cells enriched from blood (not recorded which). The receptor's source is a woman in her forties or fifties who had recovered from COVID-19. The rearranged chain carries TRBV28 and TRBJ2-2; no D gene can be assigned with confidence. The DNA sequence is TGTGCCAGCAGTTCCGCCGGGGAGCTGTTTTTT. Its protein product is CASSSAGELFF. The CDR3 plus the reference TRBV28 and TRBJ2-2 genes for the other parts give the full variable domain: DVKVTQSSRYLVKRTGEKVFLECVQDMDHENMFWYRQDPGLGLRLIYFSYDVKMKEKGDIPEGYSVSREKKERFSLILESASTNQTSMYLCASSSAGELFFGEGSRLTVL.